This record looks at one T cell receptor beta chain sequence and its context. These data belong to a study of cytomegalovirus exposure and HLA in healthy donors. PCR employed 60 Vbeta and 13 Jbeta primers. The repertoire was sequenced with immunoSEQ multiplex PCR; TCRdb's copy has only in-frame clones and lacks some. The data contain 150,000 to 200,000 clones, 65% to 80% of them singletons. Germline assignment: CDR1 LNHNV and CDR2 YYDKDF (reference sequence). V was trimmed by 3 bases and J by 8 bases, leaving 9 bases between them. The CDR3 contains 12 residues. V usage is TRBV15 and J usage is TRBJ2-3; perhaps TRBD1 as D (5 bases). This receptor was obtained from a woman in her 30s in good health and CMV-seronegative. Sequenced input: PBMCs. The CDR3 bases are TGTGCCACCAGCAGGACAGACCGTACGCAGTATTTT. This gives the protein CATSRTDRTQYF. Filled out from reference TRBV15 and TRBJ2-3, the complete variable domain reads DAMVIQNPRYQVTQFGKPVTLSCSQTLNHNVMYWYQQKSSQAPKLLFHYYDKDFNNEADTPDNFQSRRPNTSFCFLDIRSPGLGDTAMYLCATSRTDRTQYFGPGTRLTVL.